The present T cell receptor (beta chain) was sequenced within a study of CD8+ T cells in alopecia areata. This sample's treatment: oral pan-JAK inhibitor, 5-10 mg twice daily. Reverse transcribed after extraction, RNA yielded cDNA as the sequencing template. Libraries were prepared by immunoSEQ multiplex PCR; TCRdb keeps only in-frame clonotypes and omits some of them. The sample holds about 300,000 clones, about three fifths seen once. V lost 3 bases and J lost 1, with 9 bases in between. Germline V gene data show CDR1 as SQVTM and CDR2 as ANQGSEA. CDR3 length: 13 residues. This receptor was taken from a human donor with alopecia areata. The specimen was CD4+ T cells sorted from blood, collected at week 24, from a patient treated with tofacitinib. The V call is TRBV29-1, the J call TRBJ1-1; D is ambiguous. The CDR3 region has the DNA TGCAGCGTTGACCGGGGAACGAACACTGAAGCTTTCTTT. Amino acids: CSVDRGTNTEAFF.